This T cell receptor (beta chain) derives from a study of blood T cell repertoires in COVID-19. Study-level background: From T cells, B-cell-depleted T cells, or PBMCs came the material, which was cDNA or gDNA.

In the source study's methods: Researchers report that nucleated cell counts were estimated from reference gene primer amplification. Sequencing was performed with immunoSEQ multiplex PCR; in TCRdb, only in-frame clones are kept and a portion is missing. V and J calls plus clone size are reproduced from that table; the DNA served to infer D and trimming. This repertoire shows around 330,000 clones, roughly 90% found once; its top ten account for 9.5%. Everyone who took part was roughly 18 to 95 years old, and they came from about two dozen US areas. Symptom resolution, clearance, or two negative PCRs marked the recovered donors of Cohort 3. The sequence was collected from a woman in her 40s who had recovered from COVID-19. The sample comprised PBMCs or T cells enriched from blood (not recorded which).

The DNA of the CDR3 is TGTGCCAGTAGTTTTCCAGCGGGGGGGCGGCAGTACTTC. Protein product: CASSFPAGGRQYF. The chain links TRBV19 to TRBJ2-7, with 10 positions matching TRBD2. Looked up from germline, CDR1 is LNHDA and CDR2 is SQIVND (reference sequence). After removal of 5 bases from V and 9 bases from J, the junction contained 7 bases not matched to a gene. The CDR3 has 13 residues.